The next 22 T cell receptor beta chains were all read from a single sample in a study of T cell changes during pregnancy in multiple sclerosis. The assay was immunoSEQ multiplex PCR, and TCRdb's table has in-frame clones only and misses some. This sample has about 59,000 clones, with around 94% found just once. Source: CD8+ T cells from peripheral blood mononuclear cells, taken after pregnancy. All receptors come from a female donor with multiple sclerosis, enrolled in a pregnancy study.

This chain joins TRBV5-6 and TRBJ2-7, with 9 bases lining up with TRBD2. J gave up 2 bases and V 0 bases, and 0 bases lay outside the gene matches. The length of the CDR3 is 14 residues. CDR1 and CDR2 from the germline V gene are SGHDT and YYEEEE. CDR3 sequence reads: CASSLASGAYEQYF. In DNA form, the CDR3 reads TGTGCCAGCAGCTTGGCTAGCGGGGCCTACGAGCAGTACTTC. The variable domain in full, completed from reference TRBV5-6 and TRBJ2-7, reads DAGVTQSPTHLIKTRGQQVTLRCSPKSGHDTVSWYQQALGQGPQFIFQYYEEEERQRGNFPDRFSGHQFPNYSSELNVNALLLGDSALYLCASSLASGAYEQYFGPGTRLTVT.

The V call is TRBV12-5, the J call TRBJ2-7, with 7 bases fitting TRBD1. After removal of 0 bases from V and 4 bases from J, the junction contained 9 bases not matched to a gene. This CDR3 has 16 residues. Germline V CDR1 and CDR2: LGHNT, FRNRAP. The DNA of the CDR3 is TGTGCTAGTGGTTTGGTCAGACAGACAGGGTTGTACGAGCAGTACTTC. It encodes CASGLVRQTGLYEQYF.

This rearrangement joins TRBV7-3 to TRBJ2-5; tentatively, D is TRBD2 (5 bases). The CDR3 contains 14 residues. Germline CDR1 is SGHTA and CDR2 is FQGTGA. V dropped 0 bases and J dropped 1 base, with 6 bases sitting between them. The CDR3 DNA follows: TGTGCCAGCAGCTTAACCGGGGTCCAAGAGACCCAGTACTTC. Translating it yields CASSLTGVQETQYF.

V is TRBV27 and J is TRBJ2-7; 7 bases line up with TRBD2. V was clipped by 4 bases and J by 3 bases; unmatched bases: 3. Looked up from germline, CDR1 is MNHEY and CDR2 is SMNVEV (reference sequence). The CDR3 is made up of 13 amino acids. The chain's CDR3 is CASSSGGSYEQYF. CDR3 nucleotides: TGTGCCAGCAGTTCCGGGGGGAGCTACGAGCAGTACTTC.

This clone was seen once. This sequence joins TRBV10-1 and TRBJ2-7; 9 positions agree with TRBD1. Trimming at V came to 5 bases and at J to 6 bases, leaving 11 bases not matched to a gene. From germline, CDR1 is WNHNN and CDR2 SYGVQD (reference sequence). The CDR3 loop spans 15 amino acids. The CDR3: CASSKPGQGIAEQYF. DNA for the CDR3: TGCGCCAGCAGTAAGCCGGGACAGGGAATAGCCGAGCAGTACTTC.

This chain links TRBV7-9 with TRBJ2-7, with 8 positions matching TRBD2. CDR3 size: 16 residues. V shed 6 bases and J 1 base; nucleotides not matched to a gene: 11. CDR1 SEHNR and CDR2 FQNEAQ come from the germline V gene (reference sequence). The CDR3 here is CASSRSGSLVSYEQYF. Written as DNA, the CDR3 is TGTGCCAGCAGTCGGAGCGGGAGCCTAGTATCCTACGAGCAGTACTTC.

The chain employs TRBV13 and TRBJ2-2; D ambiguous. The CDR3 is 13 residues long. V was shortened by 1 base and J by 7 bases, with 7 bases between the two germline ends. Germline-derived CDR1 and CDR2 are PRHDT and FYEKMQ (reference sequence). CDR3 sequence (DNA): TGTGCCAGCAGCTTAGCGGTCAACGGGGAGCTGTTTTTT. Protein product: CASSLAVNGELFF. Combining the CDR3 with reference TRBV13 and TRBJ2-2 gives the whole variable domain AAGVIQSPRHLIKEKRETATLKCYPIPRHDTVYWYQQGPGQDPQFLISFYEKMQSDKGSIPDRFSAQQFSDYHSELNMSSLELGDSALYFCASSLAVNGELFFGEGSRLTVL.

This rearrangement joins TRBV25-1 to TRBJ2-3, with no clear D. The length of the CDR3 is 10 residues. V lost 8 bases and J 4 bases, leaving 4 bases between the germline ends. Germline CDR1 and CDR2: MGHDK and SYGVNS. CDR3 bases: TGTGCCAGCCTAGCAGATACGCAGTATTTT. It translates to CASLADTQYF.

The rearrangement links TRBV5-6 to TRBJ2-7; TRBD1 agrees at 10 bases. Germline V gene data show CDR1 as SGHDT and CDR2 as YYEEEE. After removal of 1 base from V and 4 bases from J, the junction contained 5 bases not matched to a gene. CDR3 length equals 15 residues. The CDR3 region is CASSLRTGGGYEQYF. The CDR3 coding sequence is TGTGCCAGCAGCTTGAGGACAGGGGGAGGATACGAGCAGTACTTC.

The chain has TRBV28 and TRBJ2-7; maybe TRBD1 (5 bases). V gave up 3 bases and J gave up 0 bases, with 9 bases separating them. This CDR3 spans 14 amino acids. CDR1 and CDR2 (germline): MDHEN, SYDVKM. DNA for the CDR3: TGTGCCAGCAGTTTCGGCAGGGTCTCCTACGAGCAGTACTTC. This translates into CASSFGRVSYEQYF.

The V and J genes are TRBV10-2 and TRBJ2-7, with no clear D. Trimming cost V 6 bases and J 0 bases, with 6 bases left between them. This CDR3 is built from 12 residues. CDR1 and CDR2 (germline): WSHSY, SAAADI. The CDR3 region is CASRGDSYEQYF. In DNA, the CDR3 is TGCGCCAGCAGGGGCGACTCCTACGAGCAGTACTTC.

V usage is TRBV7-6 and J usage is TRBJ2-7, with 7 bases lining up with TRBD1. V dropped 5 bases and J dropped 0; count of bases not matched to a gene: 4. Germline V gene lookup returns CDR1 SGHVS and CDR2 FNYEAQ. The CDR3 runs to 14 residues. The CDR3 loop reads CASSPQGYSYEQYF. CDR3 sequence (DNA): TGTGCCAGCAGCCCACAGGGGTACTCCTACGAGCAGTACTTC.

This clone appeared a few times. CDR3 loop: CASARGGTEAFF. Here the CDR3 DNA reads TGTGCCAGCGCTCGGGGGGGCACTGAAGCTTTCTTT. The chain uses TRBV7-9 and TRBJ1-1, with D tentatively TRBD1 (5 bases). Trimming took 8 bases from V and 4 from J, leaving 11 bases between them. Looked up from germline, CDR1 is SEHNR and CDR2 is FQNEAQ (reference sequence). The CDR3 has 12 residues.

The chain carries TRBV28 and TRBJ2-7; 11 positions match TRBD2. This CDR3 spans 15 amino acids. V lost 5 bases to trimming and J lost 3 bases; unmatched junction nucleotides: 6. CDR1 MDHEN and CDR2 SYDVKM come from the germline V gene. CDR3 in amino acids: CASSTRGLADYEQYF. The CDR3 DNA sequence: TGTGCCAGCAGTACCAGGGGACTAGCGGACTACGAGCAGTACTTC.

The chain uses TRBV5-1 and TRBJ2-1, with D uncertain. This CDR3 region has 14 residues. CDR1 and CDR2 (germline): SGHRS, YFSETQ. Between the trimmed V and J ends, which lost 1 base and 0 bases, there was a span of 5 bases. The DNA of the CDR3 is TGCGCCAGCAGCTTGTCGAGCTCCTACAATGAGCAGTTCTTC. This gives the protein CASSLSSSYNEQFF.

The chain links TRBV9 to TRBJ2-7, with D possibly matching TRBD1 (6 bases). V was trimmed by 1 base and J by 2 bases, leaving 13 bases between them. This CDR3 spans 15 amino acids. Germline V gene sequence: CDR1 SGDLS, CDR2 YYNGEE. CDR3 sequence: CASSVRGTGTYEQYF. The CDR3 DNA reads as TGTGCCAGCAGCGTAAGGGGGACGGGTACCTACGAGCAGTACTTC.

The chain uses TRBV15 and TRBJ2-3, with a possible D match to TRBD2 (6 bases). In germline, CDR1 is LNHNV, CDR2 YYDKDF (reference sequence). The CDR3 is made up of 15 amino acids. V was clipped by 1 base and J by 3 bases, with 11 bases between them. The CDR3 bases are TGTGCCACCAGCAGAGGGGGTAGCGGAACAGATACGCAGTATTTT. Protein: CATSRGGSGTDTQYF.

This clone was observed once. The J gene is TRBJ2-3, the V gene TRBV6-4, with 9 bases fitting TRBD2. The CDR3 has 16 amino acids. Trimming removed 4 bases from V and 4 bases from J; junction bases left unmatched: 9. Germline CDR1 reads MRHNA; CDR2 reads SNTAGT. The CDR3 DNA reads TGTGCCAGCAGTGCAGTAGCGGGAGTTTTTGCAGATACGCAGTATTTT. Protein sequence: CASSAVAGVFADTQYF.

The chain is built from TRBV15 and TRBJ2-7, with TRBD1 matching 8 bases. The CDR3 consists of 14 residues. V lost 4 bases and J lost 2; bases outside the gene matches: 4. The germline V gene encodes CDR1 LNHNV and CDR2 YYDKDF (reference sequence). CDR3 loop: CATSKDRATYEQYF. CDR3 nucleotides: TGTGCCACCAGCAAGGACAGGGCGACCTACGAGCAGTACTTC.

The chain recombines TRBV4-3 with TRBJ2-7; a weak D match, TRBD2 (5 bases). This CDR3 contains 16 residues. Germline values: CDR1 LGHNA, CDR2 YSLEER. Trimming cost V 0 bases and J 3 bases, with 15 bases left between them. The CDR3 DNA is TGCGCCAGCAGCCAAGATCCCTCGGGGTCCCTCTACGAGCAGTACTTC. Translation gives CASSQDPSGSLYEQYF.

The rearrangement links TRBV2 to TRBJ1-1; D is ambiguous. CDR3 length equals 11 residues. The germline V gene has CDR1 SNHLY and CDR2 FYNNEI. V was pared by 8 bases and J by 1 base, with 5 bases between. This CDR3 is CASVGNTEAFF. As DNA, the CDR3 is TGTGCCAGCGTCGGGAACACTGAAGCTTTCTTT.

The chain uses TRBV19 and TRBJ2-7, with 12 bases identical to TRBD2. Germline CDR1 and CDR2: LNHDA and SQIVND (reference sequence). The CDR3 is made up of 16 amino acids. Trimming removed 5 bases from V and 0 bases from J; junction bases left unmatched: 5. CDR3 DNA: TGTGCCAGTAGTTCGCTGACTAGCGGGAGCTCCTACGAGCAGTACTTC. Translating it yields CASSSLTSGSSYEQYF.